This is a list of T cell receptor beta chains from one sample in a study of vaccination and CD4 T cells after COVID-19. The antigens these receptors bind are not known. TCRdb re-derived calls from the PCR reads in MiXCR, one entry per CDR3 protein. The table has about 19,000 distinct CDR3 sequences, 50% to 60% seen once. The sequenced material came from CD4+ T cells from blood, cultured in vitro. The receptors shown here come from a human donor who had recovered from COVID-19. The CDR3 runs from the conserved cysteine through the conserved F or W. The D gene is left open where the match is weak. Size tells how often a clone was seen (once, few, many) or the class of an expanded clone, and some rows leave it out.

J gene | D gene | V gene | clone size | CDR3 DNA | CDR3 protein
TRBJ1-2 | TRBD1 | TRBV7-2 | . | TGTGCCAGCAGCGCCAGAACCATCGGGACAGTGGGCTACACCTTC | CASSARTIGTVGYTF
TRBJ1-1 | . | TRBV7-9 | . | TGTGCCAGCAGCTTAGCGGGACACCGACGTGGGGGGGCTGAAGCTTTCTTT | CASSLAGHRRGGAEAFF
TRBJ2-7 | . | TRBV20-1 | . | TGCAGTGCCCTCCCCCCCTCCTACGAGCAGTACTTC | CSALPPSYEQYF
TRBJ2-2 | . | TRBV10-3 | . | TGTGCCACATCCTGGGGGAGCGGGGAGCTGTTTTTT | CATSWGSGELFF
TRBJ1-6 | TRBD1 | TRBV10-3 | few | TGTGCCATGAGGGACAGGGATAATTCACCCCTCCACTTT | CAMRDRDNSPLHF
TRBJ2-5 | TRBD2 | TRBV20-1 | . | TGCAGTTGGCAATGGGGGGGGGAGACCCAGTACTTC | CSWQWGGETQYF
TRBJ1-2 | . | TRBV30 | once | TGTGCCTGGAGTGGGGGGTCCCTTTATAACTATGGCTACACCTTC | CAWSGGSLYNYGYTF
TRBJ2-7 | . | TRBV7-9 | . | TGTGCCAGCAGCTTAGGACAGCAACCAGCCTACGAGCAGTACTTC | CASSLGQQPAYEQYF
TRBJ1-3 | TRBD1 | TRBV7-8 | . | TGTGCCAGCAGCTTAGCGCGGGCAGGGGGCTATGGAAACACCATATATTTT | CASSLARAGGYGNTIYF
TRBJ1-6 | . | TRBV15 | . | TGTGCCACCAGCAGAGCTGAGGGGTACTATAATTCACCCCTCCACTTT | CATSRAEGYYNSPLHF
TRBJ1-1 | . | TRBV11-3 | . | TGTGCCAGCAGCTTAGAAGGGCACACTGAAGCTTTCTTT | CASSLEGHTEAFF
TRBJ2-7 | . | TRBV7-9 | few | TGTGCCAGCAGCTTAAGGCGAACCGAGCAGTACTTC | CASSLRRTEQYF
TRBJ2-1 | TRBD1 | TRBV2 | . | TGTGCCAGCAGCAGGGACAGAGAATACAATGAGCAGTTCTTC | CASSRDREYNEQFF
TRBJ2-1 | . | TRBV20-1 | once | TGCAGTGCTGCCTCAGGTATGAGCTACAATGAGCAGTTCTTC | CSAASGMSYNEQFF
TRBJ1-1 | . | TRBV5-1 | . | TGCGCCAGCAGGTCTCCGGGGGTCCTTGAAGCTTTCTTT | CASRSPGVLEAFF
TRBJ2-2 | . | TRBV7-3 | . | TGTGCCAGCAGCTTAACGGGCGCACTAGCCCCCGCGAACACCGGGGAGCTGTTTTTT | CASSLTGALAPANTGELFF
TRBJ1-2 | . | TRBV19 | . | TGTGCCAGTAGTATGGCTAACTATGGCTACACCTTC | CASSMANYGYTF
TRBJ2-5 | TRBD2 | TRBV11-2 | . | TGTGCCAGCAGCTTAGTGAGGTCTAGCGGGGGGGAGACCCAGTACTTC | CASSLVRSSGGETQYF
TRBJ1-5 | TRBD1 | TRBV19 | . | TGTGCCAGTAGTTTTACCGGGACAGGAAATCAGCCCCAGCATTTT | CASSFTGTGNQPQHF
TRBJ1-1 | . | TRBV9 | . | TGTGCCAGCAGCGTAGGCAGCGGAGAAACAATGAACACTGAAGCTTTCTTT | CASSVGSGETMNTEAFF
TRBJ1-2 | . | TRBV28 | once | TGTGCCAGCAGTTTGGGACAACACTCGGGCTACACCTTC | CASSLGQHSGYTF
TRBJ1-1 | . | TRBV5-4 | . | TGTGCCAGCAGCTTGAGGCGGGGAGAAACTGAAGCTTTCTTT | CASSLRRGETEAFF
TRBJ2-1 | . | TRBV19 | . | TGTGCCAGTAGTATGGAGCAGGGAGAGCAGTTCTTC | CASSMEQGEQFF
TRBJ1-6 | TRBD1 | TRBV20-1 | . | TGCAGTGCTAGGGCCGGGACAGGGGATTCACCCCTCCACTTT | CSARAGTGDSPLHF
TRBJ2-1 | . | TRBV7-3 | . | TGTGCCAGCAGCCCCCACGGGCAGGCCGTGAGTAATGAGCAGTTCTTC | CASSPHGQAVSNEQFF
TRBJ2-5 | . | TRBV6-5 | few | TGTGCCAGCAGTTACCGCGGGCCAGGAGAGACCCAGTACTTC | CASSYRGPGETQYF
TRBJ2-7 | . | TRBV30 | few | TGTGCCTGGAGAATTACAGGGACCTCCTACGAGCAGTACTTC | CAWRITGTSYEQYF
TRBJ1-5 | TRBD1 | TRBV10-2 | . | TGCGCCAGCAGTGAGCAGGGCGGGACAGGGGATCAGCCCCAGCATTTT | CASSEQGGTGDQPQHF
TRBJ2-3 | . | TRBV7-9 | . | TGTGCCAGCACCGCTGGAGGGGGGGCGAGCACAGATACGCAGTATTTT | CASTAGGGASTDTQYF